Below, 27 T cell receptor beta chains from the same sample are listed, as sequenced in a study of T cell repertoires in cytomegalovirus infection. From the reads, TCRdb called clonotypes with MiXCR, one entry per CDR3 protein. The sample gives about 600,000 distinct CDR3 sequences, more than 20% of which show up once; 8% is in the top ten. Sequenced material: CD8+ T cells from PBMCs. These TCRs come from a human donor in good health (CMV status not recorded). Some clones in this sample may be carry-over from other donors' samples.

V is TRBV7-6 and J is TRBJ1-3; a weak D match, TRBD1 (6 bases). This CDR3 region has 15 residues. The germline gives CDR1 SGHVS, CDR2 FNYEAQ. With 5 bases removed from V and 3 bases from J, the gap between germline ends came to 14 bases. CDR3 DNA sequence: TGTGCCAGCAGCACCCCGGGGGCGCATGGAAACACCATATATTTT. Protein: CASSTPGAHGNTIYF.

V is TRBV2 and J is TRBJ1-2; D is unresolved. The CDR3 covers 13 residues. Germline CDR1 SNHLY, CDR2 FYNNEI. The V end lost 9 bases, the J end lost 4 bases, and 15 bases lay between the germline ends. CDR3: CARGSGEGYGYTF. The CDR3 DNA reads TGTGCCAGAGGTAGCGGGGAAGGCTATGGCTACACCTTC.

The genes are TRBV14 and TRBJ1-1, with a weak D call TRBD1 (5 bases). CDR1 SGHDN and CDR2 FVKESK come from the germline V gene. Trimming left V 0 bases short and J 5 bases short, with 16 bases between. This CDR3 has 16 amino acids. The CDR3 sequence is CASSQDRQRGRTEAFF. The CDR3 nucleotides are TGTGCCAGCAGCCAAGATCGACAGAGGGGTAGGACTGAAGCTTTCTTT.

This clonotype was observed a few times. V and J are TRBV19 and TRBJ2-5, with 8 bases matching TRBD2. The CDR3 runs to 16 residues. V lost 3 bases and J lost 2; bases outside the gene matches: 8. From germline, CDR1 is LNHDA and CDR2 SQIVND (reference sequence). The CDR3 nucleotides are TGTGCCAGTAGTATTGGGGTAGCGGGGCTACAAGAGACCCAGTACTTC. The encoded protein is CASSIGVAGLQETQYF. Complete variable domain (other parts from reference TRBV19 and TRBJ2-5): DGGITQSPKYLFRKEGQNVTLSCEQNLNHDAMYWYRQDPGQGLRLIYYSQIVNDFQKGDIAEGYSVSREKKESFPLTVTSAQKNPTAFYLCASSIGVAGLQETQYFGPGTRLLVL.

This clonotype was observed many times. The chain combines TRBV5-4 with TRBJ2-3; 9 bases agree with TRBD2. V gave up 1 base and J gave up 0 bases; unmatched junction bases: 6. The CDR3 has 17 amino acids. The V gene's germline CDR1 is SGHNT and CDR2 YYREEE (reference sequence). CDR3 sequence reads: CASSLRLAGSSTDTQYF. DNA for the CDR3: TGTGCCAGCAGCTTGAGGCTAGCGGGGTCTAGCACAGATACGCAGTATTTT.

For this clonotype: A much more abundant neighbour one base away suggests this may be a read error. The chain is built from TRBV7-4 and TRBJ2-3, with TRBD1 as a possible D gene (6 bases). In germline, CDR1 is SGHVT, CDR2 SQSDAQ. The CDR3 totals 15 residues. CDR3 coding DNA: TGTGTCAGCAGTTGGACAGACCACGAGGATGATACGCAGTATTTT. Protein sequence: CVSSWTDHEDDTQYF.

This clonotype was counted between two and nine times. The V call is TRBV7-9, the J call TRBJ2-5; D might be TRBD1 (5 bases). This CDR3 has 12 amino acids. V was cut by 5 bases and J by 8 bases, with 12 bases left in between. Germline CDR1 and CDR2: SEHNR and FQNEAQ (reference sequence). CDR3 DNA sequence: TGTGCCAGCAGCCCTAGGGGCCTTACCCAGTACTTC. It translates to CASSPRGLTQYF.

To note about this clonotype: Compared with germline, one end of the junction differs, possibly owing to a read error. This chain connects TRBV20-1 to TRBJ2-7; TRBD1 is a possible D gene (5 bases). The CDR3 spans 16 residues. Looked up from germline, CDR1 is DFQATT and CDR2 is SNEGSKA (reference sequence). The CDR3 reads CSARDLGLLGSYGQYF. The CDR3 DNA sequence: TGCAGTGCTAGAGATCTGGGGCTTTTGGGCTCCTACGGGCAGTACTTC.

The V call is TRBV29-1, the J call TRBJ2-3, with D unclear. V lost 5 bases, J lost 1 base, and 10 bases lay in between. This CDR3 region has 13 residues. Germline V gives CDR1 SQVTM, CDR2 ANQGSEA. The chain's CDR3 is CSVPTSRTDTQYF. The CDR3 region has the DNA TGCAGCGTTCCGACATCCCGCACAGATACGCAGTATTTT.

With respect to this clonotype: A read error may explain this, as a much larger clone is one base away. The J gene is TRBJ1-6, the V gene TRBV7-8, with a possible D match to TRBD1 (6 bases). Germline lookup yields CDR1 SGHVS and CDR2 FQNEAQ. The CDR3 is 15 residues long. In DNA, the CDR3 is TGTGCCAGCAGCTACTTGACAGGACAAGCTTCACTCCTCCACTTT. Its translation is CASSYLTGQASLLHF.

This clonotype came up a few times. The chain employs TRBV29-1 and TRBJ1-2; D unclear. The V end was cut by 3 bases, the J end by 6 bases, with 14 bases between. CDR1 is SQVTM, CDR2 ANQGSEA, per germline. This CDR3 region has 13 residues. The CDR3 loop is CSVDQVLRDGYTF. The CDR3 DNA reads TGCAGCGTTGACCAGGTCCTACGGGATGGCTACACCTTC.

This clonotype appeared a few times. V is TRBV7-9 and J is TRBJ2-7, with TRBD2 as a possible D gene (5 bases). The CDR3 consists of 14 residues. The V gene lost 5 bases and the J gene lost 3 bases, with 14 bases spanning the gap. The germline V gene has CDR1 SEHNR and CDR2 FQNEAQ (reference sequence). CDR3 sequence (DNA): TGTGCCAGCAGCCCCCCCAGAGGGTTCTACGAGCAGTACTTC. This sequence encodes CASSPPRGFYEQYF.

This clonotype appeared many times. The J gene is TRBJ2-2, the V gene TRBV7-9; D possibly corresponds to TRBD2 (6 bases). Trimming cost V 5 bases and J 4 bases, with 26 bases left between them. The CDR3 totals 19 residues. Germline V CDR1 and CDR2: SEHNR, FQNEAQ (reference sequence). The CDR3, as DNA: TGTGCCAGCAGCCATCCCTCCCGGGCCCTCGGAGGGACCACCGGGGAGCTGTTTTTT. Its translation is CASSHPSRALGGTTGELFF.

This clonotype has only a few counts. The chain combines TRBV6-2 or TRBV6-3 with TRBJ1-2; D call uncertain. Germline V gives CDR1 MNHEY, CDR2 SVGEGT. V was pared by 4 bases and J by 5 bases, with 11 bases between. CDR3 length: 13 residues. CDR3: CASSSGRSYGYTF. Here the CDR3 DNA reads TGTGCCAGCAGTTCTGGACGGTCTTATGGCTACACCTTC.

The J gene is TRBJ2-2, the V gene TRBV11-3, with 9 bases that match TRBD1. The V gene's germline CDR1 is SGHNT and CDR2 YENEEA. The CDR3 extends over 19 amino acids. V lost 5 bases, J lost 0 bases, and 13 bases stayed unmatched. This CDR3 is CASSTRQGGNRANTGELFF. The DNA for the CDR3 is TGTGCCAGCAGCACCCGACAGGGGGGGAATCGCGCGAACACCGGGGAGCTGTTTTTT.

The chain couples TRBV6-6 to TRBJ1-1; 9 bases line up with TRBD1. Unmatched junction bases numbered 11, after V lost 0 bases and J lost 0 bases. Germline V CDR1 and CDR2: MNHNY, SVGAGI (reference sequence). This CDR3 has 19 residues. The CDR3 region is CASSYSPGTGRVVNTEAFF. DNA for the CDR3: TGTGCCAGCAGTTACTCCCCCGGGACAGGGAGAGTGGTGAACACTGAAGCTTTCTTT.

This clonotype has a count of ten or more. This chain links TRBV7-3 with TRBJ2-2, with D tentatively TRBD1 (6 bases). Trimming removed 5 bases at V and 5 bases at J, with 12 bases between. CDR1 SGHTA and CDR2 FQGTGA come from the germline V gene. The CDR3 is 14 residues long. The CDR3 sequence: CASSPRGGTGELFF. The CDR3 coding sequence is TGTGCCAGCAGCCCCAGGGGCGGGACCGGGGAGCTGTTTTTT.

This clonotype was detected only a few times. Compared with germline, one end of the junction differs, possibly owing to a read error. This rearrangement joins TRBV7-7 to TRBJ2-2; 10 bases map to TRBD2. The CDR3 is 16 residues long. Germline V gives CDR1 SSHAT, CDR2 FNYEAQ (reference sequence). CDR3 coding DNA: TGTGCTAGCAGCTTCCTAGCGGGGGAGGACACCGGGGAGCTGTTTTTT. It specifies CASSFLAGEDTGELFF.

This chain uses TRBV20-1 with TRBJ1-2, with D uncertain. Trimming took off 5 bases at V and 4 bases at J, with 14 bases between the two ends. The CDR3 contains 13 residues. Germline assignment: CDR1 DFQATT and CDR2 SNEGSKA (reference sequence). The CDR3 region is CSAPPTAGYGYTF. CDR3 nucleotides: TGCAGTGCTCCTCCAACCGCCGGCTATGGCTACACCTTC.

This chain uses TRBV10-3 with TRBJ1-1; maybe TRBD1 (6 bases). Germline lookup yields CDR1 ENHRY and CDR2 SYGVKD. The CDR3 spans 13 residues. V was clipped by 4 bases and J by 5 bases, with 11 bases between them. This chain's CDR3 is CAISGQGYTEAFF. The CDR3, as DNA: TGTGCCATCAGTGGCCAGGGGTATACTGAAGCTTTCTTT.

This clonotype was detected only once. The rearrangement uses TRBV25-1 and TRBJ2-7; D is unresolved. The germline V gene has CDR1 MGHDK and CDR2 SYGVNS. V was trimmed by 3 bases and J by 6 bases, leaving 6 bases between them. The CDR3 sequence is 11 residues long. CDR3 protein: CASSEVGEQYF. CDR3 coding DNA: TGTGCCAGCAGTGAGGTAGGCGAGCAGTACTTC.

This clonotype was found once. The rearrangement links TRBV6-6 to TRBJ1-2; 8 bases align to TRBD1. Germline lookup yields CDR1 MNHNY and CDR2 SVGAGI (reference sequence). The CDR3 extends over 13 amino acids. The ends lost 2 bases at V and 6 bases at J; junction bases unmatched: 2. Here the CDR3 DNA reads TGTGCCAGCAGTTACGCGACAGGGGATGGCTACACCTTC. The encoded protein is CASSYATGDGYTF.

This clonotype has a count of ten or more. V usage is TRBV5-1 and J usage is TRBJ1-5; D may be TRBD1 (6 bases). Trimming cost V 3 bases and J 4 bases, with 17 bases left between them. Per the germline V gene, CDR1 is SGHRS and CDR2 is YFSETQ. The CDR3 covers 16 residues. CDR3 in DNA: TGCGCCAGCAGCTCTTGGCCAGGACAGAAAAATCAGCCCCAGCATTTT. Translation gives CASSSWPGQKNQPQHF. The full variable domain, with the rest looked up from reference TRBV5-1 and TRBJ1-5, is KAGVTQTPRYLIKTRGQQVTLSCSPISGHRSVSWYQQTPGQGLQFLFEYFSETQRNKGNFPGRFSGRQFSNSRSEMNVSTLELGDSALYLCASSSWPGQKNQPQHFGDGTRLSIL.

This chain links TRBV19 with TRBJ1-5; TRBD1 agrees at 12 bases. V was clipped by 5 bases and J by 2 bases; unmatched bases: 13. The CDR3 runs to 19 residues. Germline V lookup: CDR1 LNHDA, CDR2 SQIVND (reference sequence). This CDR3 reads CASSSPGQGAVLGNQPQHF. The CDR3 DNA follows: TGTGCCAGTAGTTCACCGGGACAGGGGGCTGTTCTTGGCAATCAGCCCCAGCATTTT.

Of note for this clonotype: A much larger clone lies a single base off, so this may be a read error. This sequence joins TRBV12-3 or TRBV12-4 and TRBJ1-2; D is perhaps TRBD1 (5 bases). CDR3 size: 12 residues. V was trimmed by 3 bases and J by 6 bases, leaving 8 bases between them. The CDR3, as DNA: TGTGCCAGCAGTTTCGGGGCCGATGGCTACACCTTC. Its protein is CASSFGADGYTF.

This clonotype was seen a handful of times. CDR3 bases: TGTGCCAGTAGTATCGAAGCAACAGATACGCAGTATTTT. Its translation is CASSIEATDTQYF. The V call is TRBV19, the J call TRBJ2-3, with no clear D. The germline CDR1 and CDR2 sequences are LNHDA and SQIVND (reference sequence). Trimming cost V 3 bases and J 3 bases, with 7 bases left between them. This CDR3 comprises 13 residues.

The rearrangement uses TRBV6-6 and TRBJ2-1; no definite D call. The length of the CDR3 is 16 residues. With 0 bases removed from V and 1 base from J, the gap between germline ends came to 10 bases. Germline V gives CDR1 MNHNY, CDR2 SVGAGI (reference sequence). CDR3 sequence: CASSYSFPPSYNEQFF. CDR3 DNA: TGTGCCAGCAGTTACTCGTTTCCACCTTCCTACAATGAGCAGTTCTTC.